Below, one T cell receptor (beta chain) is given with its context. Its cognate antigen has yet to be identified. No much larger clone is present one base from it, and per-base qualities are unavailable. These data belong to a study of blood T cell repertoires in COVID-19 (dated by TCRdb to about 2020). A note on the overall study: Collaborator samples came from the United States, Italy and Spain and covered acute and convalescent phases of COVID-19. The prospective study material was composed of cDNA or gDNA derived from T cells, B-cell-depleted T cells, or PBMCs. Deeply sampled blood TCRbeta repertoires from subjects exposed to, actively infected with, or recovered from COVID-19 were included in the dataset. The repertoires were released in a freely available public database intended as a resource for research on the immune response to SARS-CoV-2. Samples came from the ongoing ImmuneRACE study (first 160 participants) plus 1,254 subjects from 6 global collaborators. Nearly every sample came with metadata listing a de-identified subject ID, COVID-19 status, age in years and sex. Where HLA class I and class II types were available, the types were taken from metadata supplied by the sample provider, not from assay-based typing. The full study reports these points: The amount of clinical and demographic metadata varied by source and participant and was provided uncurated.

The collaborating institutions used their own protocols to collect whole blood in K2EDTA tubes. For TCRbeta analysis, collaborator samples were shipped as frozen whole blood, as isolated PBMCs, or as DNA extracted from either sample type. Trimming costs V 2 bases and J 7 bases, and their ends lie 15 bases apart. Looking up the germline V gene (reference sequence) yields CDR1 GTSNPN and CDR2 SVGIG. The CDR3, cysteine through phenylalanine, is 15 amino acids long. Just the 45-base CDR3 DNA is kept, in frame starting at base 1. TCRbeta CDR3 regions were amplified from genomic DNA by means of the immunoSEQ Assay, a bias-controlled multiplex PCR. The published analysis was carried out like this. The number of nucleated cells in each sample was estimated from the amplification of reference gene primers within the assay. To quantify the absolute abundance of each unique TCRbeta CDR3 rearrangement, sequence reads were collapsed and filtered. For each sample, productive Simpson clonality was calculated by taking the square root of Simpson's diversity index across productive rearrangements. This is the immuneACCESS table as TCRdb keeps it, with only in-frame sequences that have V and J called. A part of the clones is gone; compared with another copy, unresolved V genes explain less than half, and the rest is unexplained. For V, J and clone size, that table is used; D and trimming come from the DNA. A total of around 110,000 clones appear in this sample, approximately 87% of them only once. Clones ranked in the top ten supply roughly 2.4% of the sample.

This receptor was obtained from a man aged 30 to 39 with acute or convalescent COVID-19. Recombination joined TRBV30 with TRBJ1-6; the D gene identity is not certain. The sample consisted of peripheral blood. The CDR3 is CAWSSEGSRNSPLHF. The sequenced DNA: TGTGCCTGGAGTTCGGAGGGCAGCCGGAATTCACCCCTCCACTTT.